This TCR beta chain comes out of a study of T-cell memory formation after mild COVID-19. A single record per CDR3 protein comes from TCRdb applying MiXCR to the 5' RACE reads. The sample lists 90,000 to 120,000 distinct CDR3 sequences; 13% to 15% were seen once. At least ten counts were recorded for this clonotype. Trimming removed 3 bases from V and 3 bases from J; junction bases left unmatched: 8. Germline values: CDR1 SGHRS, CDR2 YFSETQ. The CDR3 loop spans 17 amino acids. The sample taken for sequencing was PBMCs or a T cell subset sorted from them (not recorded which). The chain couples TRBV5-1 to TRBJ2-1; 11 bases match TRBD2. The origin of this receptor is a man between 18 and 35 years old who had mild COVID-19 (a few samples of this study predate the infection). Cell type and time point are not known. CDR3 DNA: TGCGCCAGCAGCTCGAATGCTCTAGCGGGGGGCTACAATGAGCAGTTCTTC. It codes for CASSSNALAGGYNEQFF.